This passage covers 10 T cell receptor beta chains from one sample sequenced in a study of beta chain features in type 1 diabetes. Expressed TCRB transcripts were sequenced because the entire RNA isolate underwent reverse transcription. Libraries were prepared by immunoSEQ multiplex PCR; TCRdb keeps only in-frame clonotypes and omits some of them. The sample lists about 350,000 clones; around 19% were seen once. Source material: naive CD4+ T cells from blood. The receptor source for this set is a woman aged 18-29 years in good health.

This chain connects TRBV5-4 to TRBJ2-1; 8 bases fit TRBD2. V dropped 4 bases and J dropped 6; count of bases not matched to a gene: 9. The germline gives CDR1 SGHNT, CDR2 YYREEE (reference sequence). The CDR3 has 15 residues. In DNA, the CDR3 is TGTGCCAGCAGCCTTGACGGGGGGGTAAGCAATGAGCAGTTCTTC. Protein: CASSLDGGVSNEQFF.

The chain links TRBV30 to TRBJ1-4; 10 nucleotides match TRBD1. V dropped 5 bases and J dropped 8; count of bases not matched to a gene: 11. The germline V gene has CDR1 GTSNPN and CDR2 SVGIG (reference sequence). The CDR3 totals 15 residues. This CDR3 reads CAWRTGGAKEEKLFF. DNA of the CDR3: TGTGCCTGGCGGACAGGGGGGGCCAAGGAGGAAAAACTGTTTTTT.

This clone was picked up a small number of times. In nucleotides, the CDR3 is TGTGCCAGCAGCTTGAGCAGGATGGACACTGAAGCTTTCTTT. It codes for CASSLSRMDTEAFF. The V and J genes are TRBV5-6 and TRBJ1-1; no clear D. The V gene's germline CDR1 is SGHDT and CDR2 YYEEEE. The CDR3 is 14 amino acids. V lost 1 base and J 3 bases, leaving 10 bases between the germline ends.

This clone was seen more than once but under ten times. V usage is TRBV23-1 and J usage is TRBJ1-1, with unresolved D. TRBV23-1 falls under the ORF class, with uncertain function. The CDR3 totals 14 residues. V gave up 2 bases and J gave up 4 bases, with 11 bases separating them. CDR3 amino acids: CASSQPAGTTEAFF. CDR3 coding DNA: TGCGCCAGCAGTCAACCCGCGGGCACCACTGAAGCTTTCTTT.

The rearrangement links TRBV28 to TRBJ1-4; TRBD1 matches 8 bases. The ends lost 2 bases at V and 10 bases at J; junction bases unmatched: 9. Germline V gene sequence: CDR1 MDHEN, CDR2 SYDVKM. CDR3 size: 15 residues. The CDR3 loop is CASSLPTGASGKLFF. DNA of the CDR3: TGTGCCAGCAGTTTACCGACAGGGGCGTCCGGAAAACTGTTTTTT.

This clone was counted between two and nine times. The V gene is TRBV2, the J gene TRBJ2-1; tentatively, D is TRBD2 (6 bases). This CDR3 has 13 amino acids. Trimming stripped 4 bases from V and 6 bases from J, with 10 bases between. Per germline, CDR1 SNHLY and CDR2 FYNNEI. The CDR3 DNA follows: TGTGCCAGCAGTGGCAATAGCGGCAATGAGCAGTTCTTC. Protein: CASSGNSGNEQFF.

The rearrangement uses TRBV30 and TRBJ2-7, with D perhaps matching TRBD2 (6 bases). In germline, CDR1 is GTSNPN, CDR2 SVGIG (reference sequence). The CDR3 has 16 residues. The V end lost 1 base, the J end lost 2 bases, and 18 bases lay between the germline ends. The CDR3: CAWSGLGRGPPYEQYF. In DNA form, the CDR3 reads TGTGCCTGGAGTGGTTTAGGGCGGGGTCCTCCCTACGAGCAGTACTTC.

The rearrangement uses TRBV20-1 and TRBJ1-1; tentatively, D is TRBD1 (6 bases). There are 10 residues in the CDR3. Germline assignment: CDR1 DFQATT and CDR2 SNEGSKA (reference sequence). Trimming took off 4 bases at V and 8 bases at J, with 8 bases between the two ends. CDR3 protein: CSATDREAFF. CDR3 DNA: TGCAGTGCTACCGACAGGGAAGCTTTCTTT.

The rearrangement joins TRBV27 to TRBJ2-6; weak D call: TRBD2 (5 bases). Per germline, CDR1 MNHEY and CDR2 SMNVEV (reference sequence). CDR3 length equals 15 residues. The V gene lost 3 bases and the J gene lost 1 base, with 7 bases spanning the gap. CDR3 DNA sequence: TGTGCCAGCAGTTTTGGGGAGTCTGGGGCCAACGTCCTGACTTTC. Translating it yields CASSFGESGANVLTF.

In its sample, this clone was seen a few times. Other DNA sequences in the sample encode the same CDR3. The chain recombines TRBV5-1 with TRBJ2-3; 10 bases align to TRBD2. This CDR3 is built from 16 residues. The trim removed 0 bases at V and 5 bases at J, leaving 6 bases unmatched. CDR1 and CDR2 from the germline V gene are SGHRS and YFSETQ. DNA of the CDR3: TGCGCCAGCAGCTTGGACAGCGGGAGGGCCGGAGATACGCAGTATTTT. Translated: CASSLDSGRAGDTQYF.